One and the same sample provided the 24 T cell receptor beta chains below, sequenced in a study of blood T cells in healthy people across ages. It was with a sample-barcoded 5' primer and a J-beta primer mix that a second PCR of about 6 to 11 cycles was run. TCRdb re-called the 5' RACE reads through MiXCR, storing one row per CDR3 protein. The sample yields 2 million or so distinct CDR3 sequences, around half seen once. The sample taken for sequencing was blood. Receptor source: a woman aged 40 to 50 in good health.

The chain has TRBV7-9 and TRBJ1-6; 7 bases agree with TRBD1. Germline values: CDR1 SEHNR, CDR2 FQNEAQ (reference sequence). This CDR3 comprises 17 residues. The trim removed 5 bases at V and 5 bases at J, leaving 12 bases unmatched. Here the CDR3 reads CASSRPGRGRNNSPLHF. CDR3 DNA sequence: TGTGCCAGCAGCCGACCCGGTAGGGGGCGAAATAATTCACCCCTCCACTTT.

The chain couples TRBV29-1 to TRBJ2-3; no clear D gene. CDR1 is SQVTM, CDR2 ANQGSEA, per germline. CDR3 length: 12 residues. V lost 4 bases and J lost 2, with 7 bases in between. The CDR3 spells CSVGWSTDTQYF. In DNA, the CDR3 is TGCAGCGTTGGATGGTCCACAGATACGCAGTATTTT.

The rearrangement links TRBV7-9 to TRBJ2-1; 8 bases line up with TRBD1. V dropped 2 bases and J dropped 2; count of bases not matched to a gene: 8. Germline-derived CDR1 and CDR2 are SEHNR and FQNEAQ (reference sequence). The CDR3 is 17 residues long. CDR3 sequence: CASSLRFRDRTYNEQFF. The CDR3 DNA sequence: TGTGCCAGCAGCTTAAGGTTCAGGGACAGGACCTACAATGAGCAGTTCTTC.

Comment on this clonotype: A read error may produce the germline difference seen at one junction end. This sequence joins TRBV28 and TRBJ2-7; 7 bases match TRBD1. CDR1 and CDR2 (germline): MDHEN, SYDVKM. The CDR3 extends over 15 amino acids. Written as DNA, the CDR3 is TGTGCCGGCAGTTTAAGACAGGGCCTCTTCTACGAGCAGTACTTC. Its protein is CAGSLRQGLFYEQYF.

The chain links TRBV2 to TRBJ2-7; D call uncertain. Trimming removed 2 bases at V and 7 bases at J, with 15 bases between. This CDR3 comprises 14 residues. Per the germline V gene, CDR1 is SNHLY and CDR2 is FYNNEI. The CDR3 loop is CASSEIVTLGEQYF. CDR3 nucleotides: TGTGCCAGCAGTGAAATCGTAACTCTCGGGGAGCAGTACTTC.

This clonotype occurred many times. The CDR3 here is CSVDLADTQYF. The CDR3 DNA follows: TGCAGCGTTGATCTTGCAGATACGCAGTATTTT. The V call is TRBV29-1, the J call TRBJ2-3, with D unresolved. This CDR3 contains 11 residues. Germline CDR1 SQVTM, CDR2 ANQGSEA. Trimming took 3 bases from V and 4 from J, leaving 5 bases between them.

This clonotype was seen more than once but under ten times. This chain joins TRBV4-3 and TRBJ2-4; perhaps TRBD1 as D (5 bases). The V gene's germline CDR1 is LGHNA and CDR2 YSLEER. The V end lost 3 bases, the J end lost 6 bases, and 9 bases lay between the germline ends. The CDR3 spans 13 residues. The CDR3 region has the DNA TGCGCCAGCAGCCACCCAGACAGAAACATTCAGTACTTC. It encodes CASSHPDRNIQYF.

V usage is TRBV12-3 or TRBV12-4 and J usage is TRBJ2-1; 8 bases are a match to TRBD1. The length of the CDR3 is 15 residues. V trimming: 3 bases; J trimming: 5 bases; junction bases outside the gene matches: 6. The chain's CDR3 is CASSFTQGGNNEQFF. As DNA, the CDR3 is TGTGCCAGCAGTTTTACACAGGGGGGTAACAATGAGCAGTTCTTC.

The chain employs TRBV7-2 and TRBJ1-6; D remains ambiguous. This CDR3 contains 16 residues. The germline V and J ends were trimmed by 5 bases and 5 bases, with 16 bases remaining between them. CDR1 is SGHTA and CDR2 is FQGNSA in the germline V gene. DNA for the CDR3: TGTGCCAGCAGCCCCCGTCTAGGGTCCCATAATTCACCCCTCCACTTT. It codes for CASSPRLGSHNSPLHF.

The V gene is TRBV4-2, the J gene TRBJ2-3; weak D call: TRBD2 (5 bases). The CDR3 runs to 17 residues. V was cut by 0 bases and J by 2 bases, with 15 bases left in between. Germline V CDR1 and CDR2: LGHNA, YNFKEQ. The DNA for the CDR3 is TGTGCCAGCAGCCAAGAGGTATCCGGGGAGCCCACAGATACGCAGTATTTT. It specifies CASSQEVSGEPTDTQYF.

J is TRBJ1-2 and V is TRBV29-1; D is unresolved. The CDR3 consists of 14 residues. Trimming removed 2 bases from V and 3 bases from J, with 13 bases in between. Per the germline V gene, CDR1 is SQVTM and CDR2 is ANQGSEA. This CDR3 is CSVERRMQYYGYTF. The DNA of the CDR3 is TGCAGCGTTGAAAGGAGAATGCAATACTATGGCTACACCTTC.

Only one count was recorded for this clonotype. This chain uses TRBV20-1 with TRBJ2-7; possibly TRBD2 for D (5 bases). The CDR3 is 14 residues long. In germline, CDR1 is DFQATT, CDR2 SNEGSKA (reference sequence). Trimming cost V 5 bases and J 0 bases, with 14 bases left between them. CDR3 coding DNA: TGCAGTGCTCTATCGGACTCTCCCTCCTACGAGCAGTACTTC. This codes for CSALSDSPSYEQYF.

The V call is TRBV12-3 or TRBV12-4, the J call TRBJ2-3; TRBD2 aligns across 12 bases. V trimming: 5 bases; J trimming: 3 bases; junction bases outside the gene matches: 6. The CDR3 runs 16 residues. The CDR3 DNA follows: TGTGCCAGCAGTGACCCGACTAGCGGGGGAACAGATACGCAGTATTTT. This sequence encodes CASSDPTSGGTDTQYF.

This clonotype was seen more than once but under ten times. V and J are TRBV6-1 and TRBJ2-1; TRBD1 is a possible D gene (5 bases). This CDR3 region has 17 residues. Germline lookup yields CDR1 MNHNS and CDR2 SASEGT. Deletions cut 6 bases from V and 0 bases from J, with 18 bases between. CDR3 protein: CASSSRRQGSSYNEQFF. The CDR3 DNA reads TGTGCCAGCAGCTCGCGCCGTCAGGGCAGCTCCTACAATGAGCAGTTCTTC.

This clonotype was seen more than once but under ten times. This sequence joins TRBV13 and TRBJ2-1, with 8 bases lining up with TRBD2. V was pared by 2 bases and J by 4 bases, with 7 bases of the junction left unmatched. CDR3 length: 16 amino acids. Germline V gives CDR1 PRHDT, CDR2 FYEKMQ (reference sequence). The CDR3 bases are TGTGCCAGCAGCTTACTTGCCGGGGGGGTGTACAATGAGCAGTTCTTC. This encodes CASSLLAGGVYNEQFF.

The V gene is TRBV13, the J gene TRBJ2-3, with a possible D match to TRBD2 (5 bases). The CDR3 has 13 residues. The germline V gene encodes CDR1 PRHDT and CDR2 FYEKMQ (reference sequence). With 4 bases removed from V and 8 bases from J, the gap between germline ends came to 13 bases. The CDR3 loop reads CASSSIEGGTQYF. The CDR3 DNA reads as TGTGCCAGCAGCTCCATAGAGGGCGGTACGCAGTATTTT.

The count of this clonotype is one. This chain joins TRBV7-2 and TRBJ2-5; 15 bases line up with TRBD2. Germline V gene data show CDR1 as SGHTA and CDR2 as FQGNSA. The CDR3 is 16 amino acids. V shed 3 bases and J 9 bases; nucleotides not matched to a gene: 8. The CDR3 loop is CASSLGGLAGGLPQYF. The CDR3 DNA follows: TGTGCCAGCAGCTTGGGGGGACTAGCGGGGGGCCTGCCCCAGTACTTC.

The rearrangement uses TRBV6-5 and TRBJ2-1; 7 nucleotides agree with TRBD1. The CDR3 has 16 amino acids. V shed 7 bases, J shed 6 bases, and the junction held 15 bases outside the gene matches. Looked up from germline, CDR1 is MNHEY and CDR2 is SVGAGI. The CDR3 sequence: CASTDPTGEISNEQFF. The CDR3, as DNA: TGTGCCAGCACCGACCCCACAGGGGAGATAAGCAATGAGCAGTTCTTC.

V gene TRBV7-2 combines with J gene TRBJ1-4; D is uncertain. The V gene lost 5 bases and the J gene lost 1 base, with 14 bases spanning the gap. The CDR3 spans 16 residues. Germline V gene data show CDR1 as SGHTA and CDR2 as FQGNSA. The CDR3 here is CASSRGGVLTNEKLFF. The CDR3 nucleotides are TGTGCCAGCAGCCGAGGCGGGGTCCTAACTAATGAAAAACTGTTTTTT. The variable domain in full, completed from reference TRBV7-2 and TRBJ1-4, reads GAGVSQSPSNKVTEKGKDVELRCDPISGHTALYWYRQSLGQGLEFLIYFQGNSAPDKSGLPSDRFSAERTGGSVSTLTIQRTQQEDSAVYLCASSRGGVLTNEKLFFGSGTQLSVL.

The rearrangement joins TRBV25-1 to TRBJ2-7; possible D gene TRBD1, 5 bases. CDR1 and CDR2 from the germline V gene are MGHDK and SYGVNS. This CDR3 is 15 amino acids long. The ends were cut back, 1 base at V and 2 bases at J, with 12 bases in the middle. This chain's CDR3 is CASSEWGSSPYEQYF. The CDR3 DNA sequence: TGTGCCAGCAGTGAATGGGGCAGCAGCCCCTACGAGCAGTACTTC.

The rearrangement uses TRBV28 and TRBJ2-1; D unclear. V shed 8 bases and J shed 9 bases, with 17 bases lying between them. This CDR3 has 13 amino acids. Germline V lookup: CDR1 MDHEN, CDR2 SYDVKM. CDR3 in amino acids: CASLEVLGSEQFF. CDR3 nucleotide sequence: TGTGCCAGCCTCGAGGTATTGGGAAGTGAGCAGTTCTTC. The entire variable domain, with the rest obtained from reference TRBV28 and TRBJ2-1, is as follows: DVKVTQSSRYLVKRTGEKVFLECVQDMDHENMFWYRQDPGLGLRLIYFSYDVKMKEKGDIPEGYSVSREKKERFSLILESASTNQTSMYLCASLEVLGSEQFFGPGTRLTVL.

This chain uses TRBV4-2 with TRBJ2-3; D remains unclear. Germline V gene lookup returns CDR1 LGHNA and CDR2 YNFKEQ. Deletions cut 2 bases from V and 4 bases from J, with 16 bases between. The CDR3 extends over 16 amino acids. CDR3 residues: CASSQSGQPRADTQYF. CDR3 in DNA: TGTGCCAGCAGCCAATCCGGCCAGCCAAGGGCAGATACGCAGTATTTT.

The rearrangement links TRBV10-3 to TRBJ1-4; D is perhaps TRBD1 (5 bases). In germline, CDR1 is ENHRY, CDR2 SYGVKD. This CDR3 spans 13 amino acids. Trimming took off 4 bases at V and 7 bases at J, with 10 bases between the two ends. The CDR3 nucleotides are TGTGCCATCAGTGGGGGGAGCGGTGAAAAACTGTTTTTT. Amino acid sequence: CAISGGSGEKLFF.

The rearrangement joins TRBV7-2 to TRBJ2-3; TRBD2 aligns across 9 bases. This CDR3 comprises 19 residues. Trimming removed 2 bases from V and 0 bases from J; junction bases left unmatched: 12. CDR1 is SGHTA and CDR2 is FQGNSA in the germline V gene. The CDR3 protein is CASSLRRVAGAPSTDTQYF. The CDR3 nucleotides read TGTGCCAGCAGCTTAAGGAGGGTAGCGGGGGCCCCTAGCACAGATACGCAGTATTTT.